This entry lists 25 T cell receptor beta chains sequenced from one sample in a study of radiotherapy plus CTLA-4 blockade in lung cancer. Sequenced by immunoSEQ multiplex PCR; TCRdb stores in-frame clones only, minus some. The data contain roughly 80,000 clones, less than 85% of them singletons. The input for sequencing was peripheral blood, taken from a patient treated with radiotherapy plus ipilimumab. These TCRs come from a human donor with non-small cell lung cancer whose response to radiotherapy plus ipilimumab could not be evaluated.

This clone was seen a single time. The rearrangement joins TRBV15 to TRBJ2-7; TRBD2 matches 9 bases. The germline CDR1 and CDR2 sequences are LNHNV and YYDKDF (reference sequence). Trimming at V came to 0 bases and at J to 6 bases, leaving 9 bases not matched to a gene. The CDR3 is made up of 16 amino acids. The CDR3 coding sequence is TGTGCCACCAGCAGAGATCGCGGACTAGCGTGGGTCGAGCAGTACTTC. It translates to CATSRDRGLAWVEQYF.

Notes on this clone: This CDR3 is also generated by other DNA sequences in the sample. The chain links TRBV5-1 to TRBJ1-2; perhaps TRBD1 as D (6 bases). V dropped 3 bases and J dropped 0 bases, with 9 bases sitting between them. Germline CDR1 is SGHRS and CDR2 is YFSETQ. This CDR3 spans 14 amino acids. CDR3 residues: CASSSQGSNYGYTF. In nucleotides, the CDR3 is TGCGCCAGCAGCTCACAGGGTTCTAACTATGGCTACACCTTC. The full variable domain, completed using reference TRBV5-1 and TRBJ1-2, is KAGVTQTPRYLIKTRGQQVTLSCSPISGHRSVSWYQQTPGQGLQFLFEYFSETQRNKGNFPGRFSGRQFSNSRSEMNVSTLELGDSALYLCASSSQGSNYGYTFGSGTRLTVV.

This clone occurred a few times. This chain links TRBV28 with TRBJ1-5, with a possible D match to TRBD1 (6 bases). Trimming pared 5 bases from V and 2 bases from J, leaving 13 bases between. CDR3 size: 15 residues. CDR1 is MDHEN, CDR2 SYDVKM, per germline. CDR3 bases: TGTGCCAGCAGTAGCAGGGGCGCCGGCAATCAGCCCCAGCATTTT. Encoded protein: CASSSRGAGNQPQHF.

The chain carries TRBV5-1 and TRBJ2-3; 9 positions match TRBD2. Looked up from germline, CDR1 is SGHRS and CDR2 is YFSETQ. The CDR3 is made up of 17 amino acids. J gave up 4 bases and V 4 bases, and 13 bases lay outside the gene matches. CDR3 DNA sequence: TGCGCCAGCAGCCGCCGGGGTAGCGGGAGTACACCAGATACGCAGTATTTT. Translated: CASSRRGSGSTPDTQYF. The whole variable domain, filled in from reference TRBV5-1 and TRBJ2-3, reads KAGVTQTPRYLIKTRGQQVTLSCSPISGHRSVSWYQQTPGQGLQFLFEYFSETQRNKGNFPGRFSGRQFSNSRSEMNVSTLELGDSALYLCASSRRGSGSTPDTQYFGPGTRLTVL.

The chain links TRBV5-8 to TRBJ1-5; tentative D call: TRBD1 (6 bases). CDR3 length: 15 amino acids. Germline lookup yields CDR1 SGHTS and CDR2 YDEGEE. The V gene lost 2 bases and the J gene lost 0 bases, with 9 bases spanning the gap. CDR3 protein: CASSLKQGSNQPQHF. The CDR3, as DNA: TGTGCCAGCAGCTTAAAACAGGGTAGCAATCAGCCCCAGCATTTT.

This clone has a single count. The chain is built from TRBV2 and TRBJ1-2, with 7 nucleotides matching TRBD1. The V and J ends lost 6 bases and 8 bases, in that order; junction bases with no gene match: 18. Germline V gene sequence: CDR1 SNHLY, CDR2 FYNNEI. The CDR3 runs to 16 residues. The CDR3 loop reads CASSAVPLGGTEGYTF. CDR3 sequence (DNA): TGTGCCAGCAGCGCTGTTCCTTTAGGGGGGACAGAGGGCTACACCTTC.

The V gene is TRBV4-1, the J gene TRBJ2-2; D remains unclear. V lost 4 bases and J lost 5, with 8 bases in between. The CDR3 is 13 amino acids. CDR1 is MGHRA and CDR2 is YSYEKL in the germline V gene. CDR3 region: CASSPENTGELFF. The DNA for the CDR3 is TGCGCCAGCAGCCCGGAGAATACCGGGGAGCTGTTTTTT.

In its sample, this clone was seen a few times. The chain carries TRBV7-2 and TRBJ2-7, with TRBD2 as a possible D gene (6 bases). V gave up 5 bases and J gave up 1 base, with 18 bases separating them. CDR1 SGHTA and CDR2 FQGNSA come from the germline V gene. The CDR3 totals 16 residues. The CDR3 sequence: CASSDWRAGRSYEQYF. For the CDR3, the DNA is TGTGCCAGCAGCGACTGGAGGGCGGGGAGGTCCTACGAGCAGTACTTC.

This chain joins TRBV28 and TRBJ2-1, with 7 bases fitting TRBD2. CDR1 is MDHEN and CDR2 is SYDVKM in the germline V gene. CDR3 size: 12 residues. V lost 3 bases and J lost 14; bases outside the gene matches: 7. The CDR3 reads CASSLGRAREFF. The CDR3 DNA reads TGTGCCAGCAGTTTGGGGAGGGCTCGGGAGTTCTTC.

The rearrangement links TRBV18 to TRBJ1-1, with D maybe TRBD1 (6 bases). In germline, CDR1 is KGHSH, CDR2 LQKENI. V lost 2 bases to trimming and J lost 6 bases, with 13 bases between them. The CDR3 runs 14 residues. CDR3 residues: CASSPLAGASEAFF. In nucleotides, the CDR3 is TGTGCCAGCTCACCATTAGCAGGGGCCTCTGAAGCTTTCTTT.

This chain joins TRBV10-2 and TRBJ1-2; D remains ambiguous. V was shortened by 5 bases and J by 2 bases, with 9 bases between the two germline ends. This CDR3 has 13 amino acids. Germline-derived CDR1 and CDR2 are WSHSY and SAAADI. The CDR3 loop reads CASSKHSNYGYTF. CDR3 bases: TGCGCCAGCAGTAAGCATTCAAACTATGGCTACACCTTC.

The genes are TRBV4-2 and TRBJ1-1, with D tentatively TRBD1 (5 bases). With 4 bases removed from V and 11 bases from J, the gap between germline ends came to 11 bases. Germline-derived CDR1 and CDR2 are LGHNA and YNFKEQ. The CDR3 sequence is 11 residues long. CDR3 sequence: CASSLRGGAFF. CDR3 sequence (DNA): TGTGCCAGCAGCCTAAGGGGTGGGGCTTTCTTT.

The V call is TRBV4-1, the J call TRBJ2-7; D possibly corresponds to TRBD2 (5 bases). The V end lost 2 bases, the J end lost 1 base, and 12 bases lay between the germline ends. The CDR3 spans 15 residues. CDR1 and CDR2 from the germline V gene are MGHRA and YSYEKL. The CDR3 loop is CASSQTPSQSYEQYF. Written as DNA, the CDR3 is TGCGCCAGCAGCCAAACGCCTAGCCAATCCTACGAGCAGTACTTC.

The chain uses TRBV4-1 and TRBJ2-5, with 14 bases matching TRBD2. Trimming removed 3 bases from V and 5 bases from J; junction bases left unmatched: 11. Germline V gene sequence: CDR1 MGHRA, CDR2 YSYEKL. The CDR3 contains 18 residues. CDR3 in DNA: TGCGCCAGCAGCCATCCTAATCCGGGACTAGCGGGGGTGGAGACCCAGTACTTC. It specifies CASSHPNPGLAGVETQYF.

This clone was counted a few times. The V and J genes are TRBV28 and TRBJ1-5, with D possibly matching TRBD1 (5 bases). The CDR3 is 14 residues long. Germline V gives CDR1 MDHEN, CDR2 SYDVKM. The ends were cut back, 6 bases at V and 6 bases at J, with 15 bases in the middle. CDR3 amino acids: CASREQVEVQPQHF. For the CDR3, the DNA is TGTGCCAGCAGAGAACAGGTAGAGGTTCAGCCCCAGCATTTT.

The chain recombines TRBV9 with TRBJ1-6; D gene uncertain. Per germline, CDR1 SGDLS and CDR2 YYNGEE. V was cut by 0 bases and J by 0 bases, with 16 bases left in between. The CDR3 totals 19 residues. This chain's CDR3 is CASSVDLNRESSYNSPLHF. CDR3 DNA sequence: TGTGCCAGCAGCGTAGACTTGAATCGGGAGAGCTCCTATAATTCACCCCTCCACTTT.

In DNA, the CDR3 is TGTGCCAGCAGTTATTCCGACAGGGCGAGGTGGCGCTACACCTTC. Residues: CASSYSDRARWRYTF. The chain is built from TRBV6-5 and TRBJ1-2; 7 bases map to TRBD1. V lost 3 bases and J lost 9; bases outside the gene matches: 13. The CDR3 is 15 residues long. Germline V gene sequence: CDR1 MNHEY, CDR2 SVGAGI.

This sequence joins TRBV6-1 and TRBJ2-1; D remains unclear. This CDR3 spans 13 amino acids. Germline assignment: CDR1 MNHNS and CDR2 SASEGT. The V and J ends lost 10 bases and 5 bases respectively, with 15 bases between them. The chain's CDR3 is CAIQIPGHNEQFF. CDR3 in DNA: TGTGCCATACAGATCCCCGGCCACAATGAGCAGTTCTTC.

The genes are TRBV10-1 and TRBJ1-5; tentative D call: TRBD1 (6 bases). Germline loops: CDR1 WNHNN, CDR2 SYGVQD (reference sequence). V dropped 0 bases and J dropped 9 bases, with 12 bases sitting between them. This CDR3 is 14 amino acids long. The CDR3 coding sequence is TGCGCCAGCAGTGAGTCGACAGGAGGTGGGCCCCAGCATTTT. Protein sequence: CASSESTGGGPQHF.

This clone has a handful of counts. This chain links TRBV5-1 with TRBJ2-1; no reliable D call. Germline CDR1 is SGHRS and CDR2 is YFSETQ. The V gene lost 0 bases and the J gene lost 4 bases, with 14 bases spanning the gap. This CDR3 spans 16 amino acids. In DNA form, the CDR3 reads TGCGCCAGCAGCTTGGAACCCCGACAAGATTACAATGAGCAGTTCTTC. As protein: CASSLEPRQDYNEQFF.

This chain uses TRBV21-1 with TRBJ1-2. TRBV21-1 is assigned pseudogene status. The CDR3 has 14 amino acids. The CDR3 DNA follows: TGTGCCAGCCCCTTGGAGTCTGTGACCTATGGCTACACCTTC. This translates into CASPLESVTYGYTF.

This chain links TRBV19 with TRBJ1-1; 7 positions agree with TRBD1. The CDR3 totals 16 residues. Unmatched junction bases numbered 15, after V lost 10 bases and J lost 1 base. The germline CDR1 and CDR2 sequences are LNHDA and SQIVND (reference sequence). In DNA, the CDR3 is TGTGCCACTACACGGGGACAGACGGGGAAGAACACTGAAGCTTTCTTT. It codes for CATTRGQTGKNTEAFF.

This clone was seen a handful of times. The chain joins TRBV5-1 to TRBJ2-1; 11 bases are shared with TRBD2. V trimming: 3 bases; J trimming: 5 bases; junction bases outside the gene matches: 7. This CDR3 spans 16 amino acids. Germline V gives CDR1 SGHRS, CDR2 YFSETQ. CDR3 nucleotide sequence: TGCGCCAGCAGCTATTCCGGGACTAGCGGAAACAATGAGCAGTTCTTC. Its translation is CASSYSGTSGNNEQFF.

This clone was recorded a few times. Other DNA sequences in the same sample also yield this CDR3. Here the CDR3 DNA reads TGTGCCAGCAGCTTATCCAGCTACGAGCAGTACTTC. This gives the protein CASSLSSYEQYF. V is TRBV11-3 and J is TRBJ2-7; D call uncertain. Trimming removed 2 bases at V and 3 bases at J, with 5 bases between. Germline V gives CDR1 SGHNT, CDR2 YENEEA. This CDR3 region has 12 residues.

The chain is built from TRBV19 and TRBJ2-7; possible D gene TRBD2, 5 bases. This CDR3 region has 14 residues. The V end lost 4 bases, the J end lost 6 bases, and 16 bases lay between the germline ends. Germline-derived CDR1 and CDR2 are LNHDA and SQIVND (reference sequence). The CDR3 nucleotides read TGTGCCAGTAGTAACCCCCGAGGGCCAGGCGAGCAGTACTTC. Protein sequence: CASSNPRGPGEQYF. Together with reference TRBV19 and TRBJ2-7, the CDR3 gives the full variable domain: DGGITQSPKYLFRKEGQNVTLSCEQNLNHDAMYWYRQDPGQGLRLIYYSQIVNDFQKGDIAEGYSVSREKKESFPLTVTSAQKNPTAFYLCASSNPRGPGEQYFGPGTRLTVT.